This record concerns one T cell receptor beta chain sequence. Looked up from germline, CDR1 is MNHEY and CDR2 is SMNVEV (reference sequence). Trimming removed 6 bases at V and 0 bases at J, with 27 bases between. This CDR3 is 20 amino acids long. The method was immunoSEQ multiplex PCR; TCRdb's version includes in-frame clones alone and lacks a portion of them. The sample has over 650,000 clones, about 89% seen once. The entry originates in a study of shared T cell receptors in the human thymus. In addition, the sample was reused for a study of human thymus T cells.

The TCR originated in a boy in the first two years of life with a congenital heart defect. V usage is TRBV27 and J usage is TRBJ2-4, with a weak D call TRBD1 (6 bases). Sequenced input: thymocytes. Written as DNA, the CDR3 is TGTGCCAGCAGATCGACCACCGGGACACTCGATGGACTAGCCAAAAACATTCAGTACTTC. Residues: CASRSTTGTLDGLAKNIQYF.